This TCR beta chain was sequenced during a study of blood T cell repertoires in COVID-19. Study summary: The samples span acute and convalescent COVID-19 from the United States, Italy and Spain. Sources were T cells, B-cell-depleted T cells, or PBMCs; the material itself was cDNA or gDNA.

TCRdb's copy holds only in-frame clones and misses some; the assay was immunoSEQ multiplex PCR. This sample yields about 130,000 clones, of which about 87% are seen a single time; roughly two fifths belongs to the top ten. Deletions cut 0 bases from V and 3 bases from J, with 6 bases between. The germline V gene has CDR1 PRHDT and CDR2 FYEKMQ (reference sequence). This CDR3 contains 13 residues. The receptor was derived from a human donor in a cohort sampled during active COVID-19. The chain has TRBV13 and TRBJ2-7; D uncertain. Source material: peripheral blood. CDR3 sequence (DNA): TGTGCCAGCAGCTTAGGGAGGCACTACGAGCAGTACTTC. It encodes CASSLGRHYEQYF.